This T cell receptor beta chain was profiled in a study of blood T cell repertoires in COVID-19. The protocol was immunoSEQ multiplex PCR, while the TCRdb copy is restricted to in-frame clones and leaves out a portion. The repertoire consists of some 310,000 clones, with approximately 87% occurring once and the leading ten covering roughly 2.9%. The CDR3 contains 12 residues. The V gene end was trimmed by 10 bases and the J gene end by 7 bases; junction bases not matched to a gene: 7. Germline values: CDR1 MNHEY, CDR2 SVGAGI. This TCR was recovered from a woman aged 25 to 39 with COVID-19, enrolled during active disease. The genes are TRBV6-5 and TRBJ1-2; TRBD1 aligns across 9 bases. The specimen sequenced was peripheral blood. The CDR3, as DNA: TGTGCCACCCGCGGGGACAGGGCTGGCTACACCTTC. This gives the protein CATRGDRAGYTF.